Reported below is one T cell receptor beta chain. There is no known antigen for this receptor. No base qualities exist here, and no much larger clone lies one base off it. TCRbeta CDR3 regions were amplified from genomic DNA by means of the immunoSEQ Assay, a bias-controlled multiplex PCR. As for how the authors treated the data: Nucleated cell counts per sample were estimated from amplification of reference gene primers within the assay. To quantify the absolute abundance of each unique TCRbeta CDR3 rearrangement, sequence reads were collapsed and filtered. For each sample, productive Simpson clonality was calculated by taking the square root of Simpson's diversity index across productive rearrangements. As stored in TCRdb, this immuneACCESS dataset retains in-frame rearrangements with V and J assigned. A fraction of the clones does not appear; measured against another copy, unresolved V genes explain less than half of the discrepancy, and the remainder lacks a known reason. V and J calls and clone size come straight from that table; D and trimming were deduced from the DNA. This sample comprises some 100,000 clones, 80% to 95% of them detected only once. Together, the top ten hold more than 5.5% of the sample.

Collaborating institutions collected whole blood in K2EDTA tubes following their own protocols. Collaborator samples were shipped for TCRbeta analysis as frozen whole blood, isolated PBMCs, or DNA extracted from either sample type. This sample is part of a study of blood T cell repertoires in COVID-19 (TCRdb year 2020). Study-wide context: Samples covering the acute and convalescent phases of COVID-19 were provided by collaborators in the United States, Italy and Spain. A de-identified subject ID, COVID-19 status, age in years and sex were almost always included in the sample metadata. The material from the prospective study consisted of cDNA or gDNA derived from T cells, B-cell-depleted T cells, or PBMCs. Samples came from the ongoing ImmuneRACE study (first 160 participants) plus 1,254 subjects from 6 global collaborators. The repertoires were released in a freely available public database meant as a resource for research on the immune response to SARS-CoV-2. Subjects who had been exposed to COVID-19, were actively infected with it, or had recovered from it provided the deeply sampled blood TCRbeta repertoires that made up the dataset. HLA class I and class II types, where available, came from metadata supplied by the sample provider rather than from assay-based typing. What the research found in general, with its limitations: The quantity of clinical and demographic metadata differed by source and by participant and was supplied without curation.

The origin of this receptor is a man in his 70s with acute or convalescent COVID-19. Sequencing was performed on peripheral blood.

The CDR3 here reads CASSLGQGALGYTF. The DNA sequence reads TGTGCCAGCAGCCTTGGACAGGGGGCGCTTGGCTACACCTTC. The chain couples TRBV7-2 to TRBJ1-2; the junction holds 11 bases that match TRBD1. The germline V gene sets CDR1 to SGHTA and CDR2 to FQGNSA. The CDR3 contains 14 residues, cysteine and phenylalanine counted. The CDR3 DNA has 42 bases and is translated from base 1. Here V drops 5 bases and J drops 7 bases, and the junction holds 6 bases not matched to any gene.